The 29 T cell receptor beta chains below were found in one sample sequenced in a study of T-cell memory formation after mild COVID-19. TCRdb re-called the 5' RACE reads with MiXCR, one entry per CDR3 protein. The sample yields roughly 130,000 distinct CDR3 sequences, 15% to 20% seen once. Material for sequencing was PBMCs or a T cell subset sorted from them (not recorded which). These receptors originate from a young man who had mild COVID-19 (a few samples of this study predate the infection). Cell type and time point are not known.

V gene TRBV12-3 or TRBV12-4 combines with J gene TRBJ2-3; 11 bases fit TRBD1. The V segment lost 5 bases and the J segment 0 bases; nucleotides outside the gene matches: 7. This CDR3 comprises 17 residues. For the CDR3, the DNA is TGTGCCAGCAGTGGCTGGACAGGGGGCCCCAGCACAGATACGCAGTATTTT. It translates to CASSGWTGGPSTDTQYF.

Ten or more counts support this clonotype. CDR3 amino acids: CAISESPAGLTDTQYF. In DNA, the CDR3 is TGTGCCATCAGTGAGTCGCCAGCGGGACTCACAGATACGCAGTATTTT. V gene TRBV10-3 combines with J gene TRBJ2-3; 7 bases fit TRBD2. Looked up from germline, CDR1 is ENHRY and CDR2 is SYGVKD. CDR3 length: 16 residues. V lost 0 bases to trimming and J lost 2 bases; unmatched junction nucleotides: 5.

V gene TRBV10-3 combines with J gene TRBJ1-1; no reliable D call. CDR1 and CDR2 from the germline V gene are ENHRY and SYGVKD. This CDR3 is 13 amino acids long. Trimming stripped 4 bases from V and 2 bases from J, with 8 bases between. CDR3 nucleotide sequence: TGTGCCATCAGTGCAACGAGTAACACTGAAGCTTTCTTT. Amino acids: CAISATSNTEAFF.

The chain combines TRBV6-5 with TRBJ2-5, with TRBD2 matching over 13 bases. The CDR3 is 16 amino acids. From germline, CDR1 is MNHEY and CDR2 SVGAGI. Trimming cost V 6 bases and J 2 bases; bases outside gene matches: 6. CDR3 sequence: CASRPWTSGRQETQYF. CDR3 in DNA: TGTGCCAGCAGACCCTGGACTAGCGGGAGACAAGAGACCCAGTACTTC.

This chain connects TRBV29-1 to TRBJ2-7, with 7 bases identical to TRBD2. CDR1 and CDR2 (germline): SQVTM, ANQGSEA. The CDR3 is 10 residues long. V gave up 6 bases and J gave up 6 bases; unmatched junction bases: 2. CDR3 DNA: TGCAGCGTCCGGACTAGCGAGCAGTACTTC. Its translation is CSVRTSEQYF.

This clonotype was seen at least ten times. The genes are TRBV5-1 and TRBJ2-7; D could derive from TRBD1 or TRBD2 (5 bases each). The V end lost 0 bases, the J end lost 7 bases, and 23 bases lay between the germline ends. The CDR3 is 17 residues long. Germline CDR1 is SGHRS and CDR2 is YFSETQ. The CDR3 region is CASSLGQLGDVVGEQYV. The CDR3 DNA follows: TGCGCCAGCAGCTTGGGGCAGCTGGGGGACGTCGTTGGGGAGCAGTACGTC.

J is TRBJ1-3 and V is TRBV3-1; weak D call: TRBD1 (5 bases). Trimming took off 5 bases at V and 0 bases at J, with 8 bases between the two ends. Germline CDR1 LGHDT, CDR2 YNNKEL (reference sequence). This CDR3 spans 14 amino acids. CDR3 region: CASSDSSSGNTIYF. CDR3 nucleotide sequence: TGTGCCAGCAGCGACAGTTCCTCTGGAAACACCATATATTTT.

The chain links TRBV19 to TRBJ2-5, with D perhaps TRBD1 (5 bases). In germline, CDR1 is LNHDA, CDR2 SQIVND (reference sequence). There are 15 residues in the CDR3. V was clipped by 6 bases and J by 5 bases, with 19 bases between them. DNA for the CDR3: TGTGCCAGTAGACCCCGAGCAAGGGGTCGCGAGACCCAGTACTTC. Translating gives CASRPRARGRETQYF.

This clonotype has a handful of counts. The chain uses TRBV12-3 or TRBV12-4 and TRBJ1-5; 11 nucleotides agree with TRBD1. The CDR3 consists of 17 residues. Trimming at V came to 6 bases and at J to 1 base, leaving 8 bases not matched to a gene. This CDR3 reads CASRGDRGYGSNQPQHF. The CDR3 region has the DNA TGTGCCAGCAGGGGGGACAGGGGGTACGGGAGCAATCAGCCCCAGCATTTT.

Only a few counts were recorded for this clonotype. V usage is TRBV5-1 and J usage is TRBJ1-3; possible D gene TRBD1, 5 bases. This CDR3 is 15 amino acids long. The germline V gene encodes CDR1 SGHRS and CDR2 YFSETQ. Between the trimmed V and J ends, which lost 0 bases and 2 bases, there was a span of 9 bases. In DNA, the CDR3 is TGCGCCAGCAGCTTGGCCCCAGGGACTGGAAACACCATATATTTT. It encodes CASSLAPGTGNTIYF.

V and J are TRBV18 and TRBJ1-1, with D possibly matching TRBD1 (5 bases). V was clipped by 2 bases and J by 5 bases, with 18 bases between them. Per germline, CDR1 KGHSH and CDR2 LQKENI. The CDR3 totals 16 residues. CDR3 sequence (DNA): TGTGCCAGCTCACCAGCCAGCCTCAGGGTGGGGACTGAAGCTTTCTTT. Translated, it gives CASSPASLRVGTEAFF.

In its sample, this clonotype was seen a few times. The chain combines TRBV5-4 with TRBJ2-5, with a possible D match to TRBD1 (6 bases). Between the trimmed V and J ends, which lost 5 bases and 4 bases, there was a span of 12 bases. This CDR3 contains 13 residues. Germline loops: CDR1 SGHNT, CDR2 YYREEE (reference sequence). The CDR3 sequence: CASRSQGAETQYF. The CDR3 coding sequence is TGTGCCAGCAGATCACAGGGAGCAGAGACCCAGTACTTC.

The V gene is TRBV6-5, the J gene TRBJ1-5, with D uncertain. The CDR3 totals 13 residues. V was trimmed by 6 bases and J by 16 bases, leaving 22 bases between them. Germline V lookup: CDR1 MNHEY, CDR2 SVGAGI. The CDR3 loop is CASSPRGSRWPHF. CDR3 nucleotide sequence: TGTGCCAGCAGCCCACGAGGGAGCAGGTGGCCCCATTTT.

This clonotype came up a few times. This rearrangement joins TRBV3-1 to TRBJ2-7; D is possibly TRBD1 or TRBD2 (5 bases each). Germline CDR1 and CDR2: LGHDT and YNNKEL (reference sequence). This CDR3 has 14 residues. Between the trimmed V and J ends, which lost 3 bases and 1 base, there was a span of 10 bases. CDR3 loop: CASSQGVRSYEQYF. The CDR3 region has the DNA TGTGCCAGCAGCCAGGGGGTCAGATCCTACGAGCAGTACTTC.

This clonotype was detected only a few times. The chain uses TRBV6-1 and TRBJ2-7; the D gene is possibly TRBD2 (6 bases). Trimming cost V 8 bases and J 3 bases, with 11 bases left between them. CDR1 and CDR2 from the germline V gene are MNHNS and SASEGT. The CDR3 sequence is 12 residues long. CDR3 bases: TGTGCCAGCGGGAGGCAGGACTACGAGCAGTACGTC. Its translation: CASGRQDYEQYV.

The rearrangement links TRBV19 to TRBJ1-5; D is possibly TRBD1 (5 bases). V shed 7 bases and J shed 5 bases, with 15 bases lying between them. The CDR3 is 14 residues long. Germline V gene sequence: CDR1 LNHDA, CDR2 SQIVND (reference sequence). The CDR3 protein is CASMRGSSDQPQHF. The CDR3 nucleotides are TGTGCCAGTATGCGGGGGAGCAGCGATCAGCCCCAGCATTTT.

V gene TRBV24-1 combines with J gene TRBJ2-3; D ambiguous. Trimming shortened V by 3 bases and J by 6 bases, and 9 bases separated the two germline ends. The CDR3 runs 13 residues. Germline assignment: CDR1 KGHDR and CDR2 SFDVKD. CDR3 in DNA: TGTGCCACCAGTGATCCGCCCCTTGATACGCAGTATTTT. It encodes CATSDPPLDTQYF.

J is TRBJ2-7 and V is TRBV15, with 8 bases identical to TRBD2. V shed 3 bases, J shed 10 bases, and the junction held 8 bases outside the gene matches. CDR1 and CDR2 from the germline V gene are LNHNV and YYDKDF (reference sequence). This CDR3 has 13 residues. CDR3 sequence: CATSSVIAGTQYV. In DNA, the CDR3 is TGTGCCACCAGCAGCGTGATAGCGGGGACCCAGTACGTC.

The chain uses TRBV6-5 and TRBJ2-3; no reliable D call. This CDR3 region has 16 residues. Deletions cut 0 bases from V and 6 bases from J, with 16 bases between. The V gene's germline CDR1 is MNHEY and CDR2 SVGAGI. The CDR3 spells CASSYSPGQFADTQYF. CDR3 nucleotides: TGTGCCAGCAGTTACTCGCCGGGCCAGTTCGCGGATACGCAGTATTTT.

DNA for the CDR3: TGCGCCAGCAGCTGGCCGCCGGGACTAGCGGGGTTAAATGAGCAGTTCTTC. Protein: CASSWPPGLAGLNEQFF. The chain is built from TRBV5-1 and TRBJ2-1; TRBD2 matches at 13 bases. The CDR3 is 17 amino acids. CDR1 SGHRS and CDR2 YFSETQ come from the germline V gene. Trimming took 3 bases from V and 7 from J; bases not matched to a gene: 10.

The chain links TRBV25-1 to TRBJ1-1; D gene uncertain. Germline CDR1 and CDR2: MGHDK and SYGVNS. Trimming shortened V by 3 bases and J by 5 bases, and 13 bases separated the two germline ends. This CDR3 is built from 14 residues. DNA of the CDR3: TGTGCCAGCAGTGACGACGCGGGAGGGACTGAAGCTTTCTTT. As protein: CASSDDAGGTEAFF.

The gene calls are TRBV5-1 and TRBJ2-3; no reliable D call. The CDR3 spans 14 residues. Trimming left V 6 bases short and J 1 base short, with 12 bases between. Germline V lookup: CDR1 SGHRS, CDR2 YFSETQ. The CDR3 coding sequence is TGCGCCAGCACAGCCGGGCCGGGCACAGATACGCAGTATTTT. Its protein product is CASTAGPGTDTQYF.

J is TRBJ2-3 and V is TRBV13; 14 bases match TRBD2. The CDR3 runs to 16 residues. Germline assignment: CDR1 PRHDT and CDR2 FYEKMQ (reference sequence). V lost 4 bases, J lost 5 bases, and 5 bases stayed unmatched. DNA for the CDR3: TGTGCCAGCAGCTCAAGACTAGCGGGGGGGCAAGATACGCAGTATTTT. It yields the protein CASSSRLAGGQDTQYF.

This clonotype was seen a few times. For the CDR3, the DNA is TGTGCCAGCACAATGGGGGGGGAGACCCAGTACTTC. Residues: CASTMGGETQYF. V and J are TRBV7-2 and TRBJ2-5, with 7 positions matching TRBD2. Per germline, CDR1 SGHTA and CDR2 FQGNSA. The length of the CDR3 is 12 residues. With 7 bases clipped from V and 5 bases from J, the junction kept 4 bases outside the gene matches. The full variable domain, its missing parts supplied by reference TRBV7-2 and TRBJ2-5, is GAGVSQSPSNKVTEKGKDVELRCDPISGHTALYWYRQSLGQGLEFLIYFQGNSAPDKSGLPSDRFSAERTGGSVSTLTIQRTQQEDSAVYLCASTMGGETQYFGPGTRLLVL.

In its sample, this clonotype was seen a few times. The chain couples TRBV5-5 to TRBJ2-1; D remains ambiguous. The CDR3 covers 15 residues. Germline V gene sequence: CDR1 SGHKS, CDR2 YYEKEE (reference sequence). The V end was cut by 2 bases, the J end by 1 base, with 10 bases between. The CDR3 DNA reads as TGTGCCAGCAGCTTATTGGGCGATTCCTACAATGAGCAGTTCTTC. Its protein product is CASSLLGDSYNEQFF.

This clonotype turned up a few times. The gene calls are TRBV5-6 and TRBJ2-5, with D perhaps matching TRBD1 (5 bases). This CDR3 is 13 amino acids long. Germline values: CDR1 SGHDT, CDR2 YYEEEE. V was trimmed by 4 bases and J by 1 base, leaving 8 bases between them. CDR3 region: CASSRQIQETQYF. As DNA, the CDR3 is TGTGCCAGCAGCCGACAGATCCAAGAGACCCAGTACTTC. The entire variable domain, with the rest obtained from reference TRBV5-6 and TRBJ2-5, is as follows: DAGVTQSPTHLIKTRGQQVTLRCSPKSGHDTVSWYQQALGQGPQFIFQYYEEEERQRGNFPDRFSGHQFPNYSSELNVNALLLGDSALYLCASSRQIQETQYFGPGTRLLVL.

The gene calls are TRBV11-2 and TRBJ2-2, with a weak D call TRBD2 (5 bases). Germline V lookup: CDR1 SGHAT, CDR2 FQNNGV. This CDR3 is 16 amino acids long. Trimming took off 3 bases at V and 6 bases at J, with 17 bases between the two ends. The DNA for the CDR3 is TGTGCCAGCAGCTTGGGCTGGCGGGCCTCACCCGGGGAGCTGTTTTTT. Its protein is CASSLGWRASPGELFF.

There are a few counts of this clonotype. CDR3 sequence: CASSFSRRTDTQYF. The CDR3, as DNA: TGTGCCAGCAGTTTCTCTCGGCGCACAGATACGCAGTATTTT. The J gene is TRBJ2-3, the V gene TRBV12-3 or TRBV12-4, with D uncertain. This CDR3 has 14 residues. Trimming removed 3 bases at V and 1 base at J, with 8 bases between.

The rearrangement uses TRBV24-1 and TRBJ1-2; D gene unclear. The V end lost 3 bases, the J end lost 6 bases, and 4 bases lay between the germline ends. Per germline, CDR1 KGHDR and CDR2 SFDVKD. This CDR3 is built from 11 residues. The DNA of the CDR3 is TGTGCCACCAGTGATGGGGATGGCTACACCTTC. Amino acid sequence: CATSDGDGYTF.